This note documents a single T cell receptor (beta chain) sequence. Its antigen is unknown. The data derive from a study of long-term antiretroviral therapy in people with HIV. Study background: A decade or so separates the oldest specimens from the later 2015 immediate-ART recommendation. General study results and limits: The repertoire was dominated at all time points by clones expanded before ART.

immunoSEQ v3.0 was run at survey level. Generated by immunoSEQ multiplex PCR, the TCRdb table keeps only in-frame clones and is missing some. Here the sample spans about 21,000 clones, roughly 85% being singletons. Between the trimmed V and J ends, which lost 5 bases and 5 bases, there was a span of 10 bases. This CDR3 spans 13 amino acids. The germline V gene encodes CDR1 MDHEN and CDR2 SYDVKM. Sample: unsorted PBMCs, taken at the start of antiretroviral therapy. This clonotype was sampled from a man in his fifties with HIV. This chain connects TRBV28 to TRBJ1-5; D not resolved. The CDR3 DNA follows: TGTGCCAGCAGTCCCGGGAAGTATCAGCCCCAGCATTTT. Protein: CASSPGKYQPQHF.